This TCR beta chain was recorded in a study of shared clonotypes between healthy human individuals. The method was immunoSEQ multiplex PCR; TCRdb's version includes in-frame clones alone and lacks a portion of them. This sample has approximately 2.4 million clones, with 95% found just once. Sequencing used naive CD4+ T cells sorted from blood. Subset: CD45RA+ positively selected. This receptor was taken from a man aged 18 to 35 in good health.

CDR3 nucleotides: TGTGCCAGCAGCTTTGCTGGGGACAGGGTCCACGAGCAGTACTTC. It encodes CASSFAGDRVHEQYF. The chain is built from TRBV5-5 and TRBJ2-7, with 9 bases aligning to TRBD1. Looked up from germline, CDR1 is SGHKS and CDR2 is YYEKEE (reference sequence). V dropped 2 bases and J dropped 5; count of bases not matched to a gene: 8. There are 15 residues in the CDR3.